This TCR beta chain was retrieved from a study of blood T cell repertoires in COVID-19. Enrolment of Seattle patients took place during active infection, and they were followed longitudinally. The CDR3 extends over 16 amino acids. Trimming stripped 0 bases from V and 0 bases from J, with 11 bases between. Per germline, CDR1 MGHRA and CDR2 YSYEKL. This clone appeared once. In the original processing: Researchers report that nucleated cell counts were estimated from reference gene primer amplification. The data were produced by immunoSEQ multiplex PCR, yet TCRdb's version contains in-frame clones alone and is incomplete. That table supplies the V and J calls and clone size; D and trimming were determined from the DNA. The data hold fewer than 350,000 clones, with around 85% observed a single time.

The chain links TRBV4-1 to TRBJ1-1; the D gene is possibly TRBD1 (5 bases). The material sequenced was peripheral blood. The sequence was obtained from a woman younger than 45 with COVID-19, enrolled during active disease. The chain's CDR3 is CASSQERGRMNTEAFF. CDR3 in DNA: TGCGCCAGCAGCCAAGAGCGGGGACGCATGAACACTGAAGCTTTCTTT.